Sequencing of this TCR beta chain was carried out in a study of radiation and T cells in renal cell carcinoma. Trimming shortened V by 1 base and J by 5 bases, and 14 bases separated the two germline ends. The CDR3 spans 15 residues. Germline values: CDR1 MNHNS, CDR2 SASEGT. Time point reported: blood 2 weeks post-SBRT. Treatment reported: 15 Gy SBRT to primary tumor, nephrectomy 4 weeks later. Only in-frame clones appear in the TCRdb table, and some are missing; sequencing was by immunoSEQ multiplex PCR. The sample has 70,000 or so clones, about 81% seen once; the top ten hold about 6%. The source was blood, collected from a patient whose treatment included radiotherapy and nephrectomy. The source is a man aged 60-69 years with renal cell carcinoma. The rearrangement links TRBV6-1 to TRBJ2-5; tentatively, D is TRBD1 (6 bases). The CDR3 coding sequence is TGTGCCAGCAGTGAAGGTAGTAGGGGGACGGAGACCCAGTACTTC. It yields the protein CASSEGSRGTETQYF.